The clone carrying this TCR beta chain was observed a few times. TCRdb ran MiXCR on the 5' RACE reads and lists one entry per CDR3 protein. The table includes 95,000 to 120,000 distinct CDR3 sequences, over 10% detected once. These data come from a study of early T cells in non-severe SARS-CoV-2 infection. As for the study in general: Chains were not paired, and sequencing was done on bulk RNA from unsorted whole blood.

Per the germline V gene, CDR1 is GTSNPN and CDR2 is SVGIG (reference sequence). This CDR3 spans 15 amino acids. V lost 0 bases, J lost 5 bases, and 8 bases stayed unmatched. The TCR sequence derives from an adult who was a healthcare worker with PCR-confirmed SARS-CoV-2 infection or an uninfected control (not recorded which). The sample comprised whole blood. The rearrangement uses TRBV30 and TRBJ1-2, with 8 bases matching TRBD1. CDR3 in DNA: TGTGCCTGGAGTGTACGTAAGGGACAGGTTTATGGCTACACCTTC. This gives the protein CAWSVRKGQVYGYTF.